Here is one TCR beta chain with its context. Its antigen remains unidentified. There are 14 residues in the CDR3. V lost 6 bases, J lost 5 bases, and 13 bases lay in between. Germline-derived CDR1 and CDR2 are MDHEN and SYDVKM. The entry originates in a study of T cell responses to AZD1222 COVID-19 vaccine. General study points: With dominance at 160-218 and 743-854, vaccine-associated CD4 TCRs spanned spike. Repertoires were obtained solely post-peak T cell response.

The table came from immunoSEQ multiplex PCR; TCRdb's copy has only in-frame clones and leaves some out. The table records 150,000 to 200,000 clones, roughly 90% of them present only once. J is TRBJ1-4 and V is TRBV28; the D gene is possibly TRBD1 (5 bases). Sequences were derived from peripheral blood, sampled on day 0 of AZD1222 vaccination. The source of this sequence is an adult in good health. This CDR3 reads CASRMGRGNEKLFF. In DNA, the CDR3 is TGTGCCAGCAGGATGGGACGGGGAAATGAAAAACTGTTTTTT.